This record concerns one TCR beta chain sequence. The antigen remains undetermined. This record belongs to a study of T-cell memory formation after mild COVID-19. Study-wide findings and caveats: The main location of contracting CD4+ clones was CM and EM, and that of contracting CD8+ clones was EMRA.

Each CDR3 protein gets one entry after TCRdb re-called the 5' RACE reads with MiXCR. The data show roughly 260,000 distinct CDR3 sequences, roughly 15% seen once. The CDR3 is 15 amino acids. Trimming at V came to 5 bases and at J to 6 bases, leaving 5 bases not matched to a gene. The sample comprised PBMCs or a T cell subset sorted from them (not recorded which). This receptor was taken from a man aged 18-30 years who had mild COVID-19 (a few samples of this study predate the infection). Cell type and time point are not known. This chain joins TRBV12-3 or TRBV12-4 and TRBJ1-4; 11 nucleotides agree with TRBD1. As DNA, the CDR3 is TGTGCCAGCAGTCATCCGGGACAGGGGGATGAAAAACTGTTTTTT. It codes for CASSHPGQGDEKLFF.